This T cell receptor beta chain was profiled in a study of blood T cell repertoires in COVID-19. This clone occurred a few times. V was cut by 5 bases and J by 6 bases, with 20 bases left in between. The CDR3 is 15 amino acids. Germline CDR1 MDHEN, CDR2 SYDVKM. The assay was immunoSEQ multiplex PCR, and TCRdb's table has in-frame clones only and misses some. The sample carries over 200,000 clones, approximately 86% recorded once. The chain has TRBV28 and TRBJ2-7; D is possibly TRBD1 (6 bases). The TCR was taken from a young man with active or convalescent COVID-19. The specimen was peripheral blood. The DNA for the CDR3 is TGTGCCAGCAGTCCCTTGACAGGTGGGGTGGCCGAGCAGTACTTC. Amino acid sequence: CASSPLTGGVAEQYF.